The following is a T cell receptor (beta chain) sequence with its context. This specimen belongs to a study of blood T cell repertoires in COVID-19. Across the whole study: Sites in the United States, Italy and Spain provided acute and convalescent COVID-19 samples. T cells, B-cell-depleted T cells, or PBMCs supplied cDNA or gDNA.

Methods used by the authors: Amplification from reference gene primers served as the basis for estimated nucleated cell counts. Assay: immunoSEQ multiplex PCR; the TCRdb copy retains only in-frame clones and omits some. The V and J calls and clone size were taken over from that table, and D and trimming were inferred from the DNA. The sample has a few hundred thousand clones, around 83% seen once. Per germline, CDR1 SNHLY and CDR2 FYNNEI. The J segment lost 7 bases and the V segment lost 8 bases, leaving 9 bases of the junction unmatched. The CDR3 runs 14 residues. The rearrangement uses TRBV2 and TRBJ2-2; 8 nucleotides match TRBD2. The TCR originated in a human donor in a cohort sampled during active COVID-19. Material for sequencing was peripheral blood. The CDR3 DNA reads TGTGCCAGCGAGGGACTAGAGAAGAGCGGGGAGCTGTTTTTT. Its translation is CASEGLEKSGELFF.